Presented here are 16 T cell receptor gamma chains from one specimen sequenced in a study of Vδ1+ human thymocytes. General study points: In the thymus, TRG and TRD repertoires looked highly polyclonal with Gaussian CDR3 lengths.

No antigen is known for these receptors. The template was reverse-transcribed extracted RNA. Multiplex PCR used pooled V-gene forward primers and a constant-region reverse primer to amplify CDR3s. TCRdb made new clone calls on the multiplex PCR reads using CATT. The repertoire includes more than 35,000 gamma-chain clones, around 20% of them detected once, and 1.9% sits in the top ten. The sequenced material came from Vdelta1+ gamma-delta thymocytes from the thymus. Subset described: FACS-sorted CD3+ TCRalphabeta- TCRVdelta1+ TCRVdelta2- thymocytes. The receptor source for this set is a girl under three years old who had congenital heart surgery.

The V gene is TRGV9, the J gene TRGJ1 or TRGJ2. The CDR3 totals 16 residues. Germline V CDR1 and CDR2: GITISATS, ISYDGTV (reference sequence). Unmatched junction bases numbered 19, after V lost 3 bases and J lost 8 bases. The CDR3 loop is CALWESCTGMGNKKLF. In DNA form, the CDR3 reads TGTGCCTTGTGGGAGTCATGCACGGGGATGGGGAATAAGAAACTCTTT.

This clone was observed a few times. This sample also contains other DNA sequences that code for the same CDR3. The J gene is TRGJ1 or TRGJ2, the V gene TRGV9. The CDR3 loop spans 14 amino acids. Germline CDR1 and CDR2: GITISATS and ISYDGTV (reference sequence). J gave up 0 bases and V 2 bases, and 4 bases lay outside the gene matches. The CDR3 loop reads CALWEGLNYYKKLF. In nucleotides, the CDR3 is TGTGCCTTGTGGGAGGGGTTGAATTATTATAAGAAACTCTTT.

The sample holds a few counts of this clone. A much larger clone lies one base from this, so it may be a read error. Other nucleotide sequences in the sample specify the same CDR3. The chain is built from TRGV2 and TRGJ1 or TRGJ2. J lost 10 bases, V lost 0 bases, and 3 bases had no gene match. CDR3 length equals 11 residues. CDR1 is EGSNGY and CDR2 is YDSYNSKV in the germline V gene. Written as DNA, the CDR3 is TGTGCCACCTGGGACGGGAAGAAGAAACTCTTT. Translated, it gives CATWDGKKKLF.

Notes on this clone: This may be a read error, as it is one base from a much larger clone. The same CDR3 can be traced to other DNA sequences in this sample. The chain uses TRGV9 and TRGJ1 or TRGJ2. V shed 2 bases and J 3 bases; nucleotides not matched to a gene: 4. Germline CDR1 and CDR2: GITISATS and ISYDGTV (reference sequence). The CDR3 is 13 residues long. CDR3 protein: CALWEGLYYKKLF. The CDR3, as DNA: TGTGCCTTGTGGGAGGGGCTTTATTATAAGAAACTCTTT.

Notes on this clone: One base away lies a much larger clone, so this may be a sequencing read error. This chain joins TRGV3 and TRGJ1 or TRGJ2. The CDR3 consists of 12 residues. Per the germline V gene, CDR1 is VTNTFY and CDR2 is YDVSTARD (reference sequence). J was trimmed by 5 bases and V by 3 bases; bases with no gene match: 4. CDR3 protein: CATWDVNYKKLF. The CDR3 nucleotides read TGTGCCACCTGGGACGTGAATTATAAGAAACTCTTT.

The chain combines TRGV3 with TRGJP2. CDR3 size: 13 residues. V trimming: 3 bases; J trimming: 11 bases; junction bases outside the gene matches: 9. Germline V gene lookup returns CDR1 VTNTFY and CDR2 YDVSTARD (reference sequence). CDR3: CATWDFGSWIKTF. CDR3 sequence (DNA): TGTGCCACCTGGGACTTTGGATCGTGGATCAAGACGTTT.

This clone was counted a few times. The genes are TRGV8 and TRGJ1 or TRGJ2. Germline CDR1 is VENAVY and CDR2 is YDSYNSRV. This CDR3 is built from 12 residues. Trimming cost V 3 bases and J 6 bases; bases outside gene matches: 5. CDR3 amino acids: CATWDPIYKKLF. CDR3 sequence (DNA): TGTGCCACCTGGGATCCGATTTATAAGAAACTCTTT.

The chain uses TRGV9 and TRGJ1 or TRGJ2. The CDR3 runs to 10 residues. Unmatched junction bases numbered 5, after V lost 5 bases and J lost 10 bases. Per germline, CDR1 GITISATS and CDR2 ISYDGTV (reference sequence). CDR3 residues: CALWGEKKLF. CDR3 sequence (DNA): TGTGCCTTGTGGGGGGAAAAGAAACTCTTT.

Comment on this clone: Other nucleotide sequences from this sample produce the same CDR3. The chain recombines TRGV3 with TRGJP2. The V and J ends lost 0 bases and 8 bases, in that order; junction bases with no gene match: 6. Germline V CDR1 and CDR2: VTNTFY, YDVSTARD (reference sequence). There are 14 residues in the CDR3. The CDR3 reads CATWDRQGDWIKTF. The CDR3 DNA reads TGTGCCACCTGGGACAGGCAGGGGGATTGGATCAAGACGTTT.

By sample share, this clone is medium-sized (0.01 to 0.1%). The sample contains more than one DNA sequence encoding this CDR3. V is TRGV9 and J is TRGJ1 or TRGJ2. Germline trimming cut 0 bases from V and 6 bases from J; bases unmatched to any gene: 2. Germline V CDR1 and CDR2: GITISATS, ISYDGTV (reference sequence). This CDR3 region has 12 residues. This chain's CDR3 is CALWEVPYKKLF. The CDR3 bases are TGTGCCTTGTGGGAGGTGCCTTATAAGAAACTCTTT.

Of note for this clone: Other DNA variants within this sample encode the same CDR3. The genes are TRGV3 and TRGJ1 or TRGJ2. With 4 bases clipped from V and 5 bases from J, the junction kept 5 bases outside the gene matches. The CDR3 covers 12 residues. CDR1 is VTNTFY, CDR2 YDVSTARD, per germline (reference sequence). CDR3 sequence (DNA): TGTGCCACCTGGGAAGGTAATTATAAGAAACTCTTT. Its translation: CATWEGNYKKLF.

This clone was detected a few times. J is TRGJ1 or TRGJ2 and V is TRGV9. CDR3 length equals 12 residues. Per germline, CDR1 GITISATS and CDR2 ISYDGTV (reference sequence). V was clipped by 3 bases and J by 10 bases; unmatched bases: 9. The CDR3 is CALWEPAVKKLF. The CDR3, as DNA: TGTGCCTTGTGGGAGCCAGCCGTCAAGAAACTCTTT.

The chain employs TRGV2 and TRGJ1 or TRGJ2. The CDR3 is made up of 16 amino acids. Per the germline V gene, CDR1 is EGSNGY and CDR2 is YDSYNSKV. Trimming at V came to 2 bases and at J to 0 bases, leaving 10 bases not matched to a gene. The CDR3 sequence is CATWDESLSNYYKKLF. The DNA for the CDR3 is TGTGCCACCTGGGACGAATCCTTATCGAATTATTATAAGAAACTCTTT.

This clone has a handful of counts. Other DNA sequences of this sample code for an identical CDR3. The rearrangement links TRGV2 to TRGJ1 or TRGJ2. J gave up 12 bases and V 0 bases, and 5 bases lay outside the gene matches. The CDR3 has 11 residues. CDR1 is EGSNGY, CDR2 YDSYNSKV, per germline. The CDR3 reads CATWDGPSKLF. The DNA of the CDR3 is TGTGCCACCTGGGACGGGCCCTCGAAACTCTTT.

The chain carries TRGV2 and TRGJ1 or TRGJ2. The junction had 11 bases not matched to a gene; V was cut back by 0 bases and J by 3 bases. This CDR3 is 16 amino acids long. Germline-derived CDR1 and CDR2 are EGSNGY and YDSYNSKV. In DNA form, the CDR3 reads TGTGCCACCTGGGACGGGCCCACGGGGTCTTATTATAAGAAACTCTTT. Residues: CATWDGPTGSYYKKLF.

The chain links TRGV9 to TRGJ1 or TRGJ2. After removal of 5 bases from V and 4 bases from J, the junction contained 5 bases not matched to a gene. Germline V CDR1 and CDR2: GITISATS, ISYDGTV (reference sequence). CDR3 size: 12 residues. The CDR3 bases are TGTGCCTTGTGGGCCTCGTATTATAAGAAACTCTTT. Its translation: CALWASYYKKLF.